These 11 T cell receptor beta chains originate from one sample sequenced in a study of shared clonotypes between healthy human individuals (dated by TCRdb to 2020 to 2022). Receptor libraries were prepared by the immunoSEQ multiplex PCR assay. In TCRdb, the immuneACCESS table is reduced to in-frame sequences with V and J assigned. These tables do not hold every clone; where another copy was compared, an unresolved V gene accounts for under half, and the others remain unexplained. Here the sample has about 1.1 million clones; about four fifths occur a single time. Together, the top ten hold approximately 0.5% of the sample. Input material: memory CD4+ T cells from PBMCs. The intended sense of this specimen's cell subset or site label: CD45RA-negative fraction. The receptors shown here come from a man between 18 and 35 years old in good health. Some clones in this sample may be carry-over from other donors' samples.

This CDR3 reads CASSLTGTVAYEQYF. The DNA for the CDR3 is TGTGCCAGCAGTTTAACCGGGACCGTAGCCTACGAGCAGTACTTC. This chain joins TRBV28 and TRBJ2-7; the D call may be TRBD1 or TRBD2 (5 bases each). Germline V CDR1 and CDR2: MDHEN, SYDVKM. The CDR3 covers 15 residues. Trimming took off 2 bases at V and 2 bases at J, with 13 bases between the two ends.

The CDR3 region has the DNA TGCAGCGTTGAACCTGTGACTAGCGGGAAGGAGACCCAGTACTTC. Protein sequence: CSVEPVTSGKETQYF. J is TRBJ2-5 and V is TRBV29-1, with TRBD2 matching over 11 bases. The CDR3 runs to 15 residues. The germline V gene encodes CDR1 SQVTM and CDR2 ANQGSEA. The ends lost 2 bases at V and 5 bases at J; junction bases unmatched: 7.

The rearrangement uses TRBV7-2 and TRBJ1-1, with 7 positions matching TRBD1. The J segment lost 7 bases and the V segment lost 5 bases, leaving 7 bases of the junction unmatched. The CDR3 covers 13 residues. Germline V lookup: CDR1 SGHTA, CDR2 FQGNSA. The CDR3 is CASSPQGGDEAFF. The CDR3 DNA follows: TGTGCCAGCAGCCCCCAGGGGGGGGATGAAGCTTTCTTT.

Note on this clone: Other nucleotide sequences from this sample produce the same CDR3. The chain recombines TRBV28 with TRBJ2-5, with D unresolved. Germline loops: CDR1 MDHEN, CDR2 SYDVKM. The V end lost 9 bases, the J end lost 5 bases, and 10 bases lay between the germline ends. The CDR3 extends over 11 amino acids. CDR3 loop: CASSTRETQYF. The CDR3 DNA is TGTGCCAGTTCGACACGGGAGACCCAGTACTTC.

J is TRBJ1-1 and V is TRBV10-2; the match to TRBD1 covers 7 bases. Germline V lookup: CDR1 WSHSY, CDR2 SAAADI. V shed 3 bases, J shed 7 bases, and the junction held 5 bases outside the gene matches. The CDR3 runs to 13 residues. This chain's CDR3 is CASSDYRGGEAFF. The CDR3 region has the DNA TGCGCCAGCAGTGATTACAGGGGAGGTGAAGCTTTCTTT.

The rearrangement joins TRBV6-6 to TRBJ1-5; weak D call: TRBD1 (5 bases). The CDR3 covers 15 residues. The germline V and J ends were trimmed by 6 bases and 0 bases, with 12 bases remaining between them. CDR1 is MNHNY, CDR2 SVGAGI, per germline (reference sequence). Here the CDR3 reads CASRRDGDSNQPQHF. For the CDR3, the DNA is TGTGCCAGCAGACGGGACGGGGATAGCAATCAGCCCCAGCATTTT.

V and J are TRBV5-1 and TRBJ2-7; D gene ambiguous. The CDR3 has 15 residues. Trimming removed 0 bases from V and 0 bases from J, with 10 bases in between. Per the germline V gene, CDR1 is SGHRS and CDR2 is YFSETQ. This chain's CDR3 is CASSLEGRSSYEQYF. CDR3 DNA sequence: TGCGCCAGCAGCTTGGAGGGTAGGAGCTCCTACGAGCAGTACTTC.

This clone was counted between two and nine times. An end of the junction does not agree with germline; a read error may underlie this. This sequence joins TRBV10-2 and TRBJ2-3; maybe TRBD2 (6 bases). Germline V gene data show CDR1 as WSHSY and CDR2 as SAAADI. The CDR3 is made up of 15 amino acids. This CDR3 reads CASSESIWEADTQYF. The CDR3 DNA reads TGCGCCAGCAGCGAGTCGATATGGGAGGCAGATACGCAGTATTTT.

The genes are TRBV4-2 and TRBJ1-3; perhaps TRBD1 as D (6 bases). CDR3 size: 17 residues. Germline-derived CDR1 and CDR2 are LGHNA and YNFKEQ. V was clipped by 4 bases and J by 0 bases, with 16 bases between them. Here the CDR3 DNA reads TGTGCCAGCAGCCCACTCCTCGGGGGGCTCTCTGGAAACACCATATATTTT. This encodes CASSPLLGGLSGNTIYF.

CDR3 bases: TGTGCCAGCAGCTTAAGCCCGGGGGCGAACACCGGGGAGCTGTTTTTT. It codes for CASSLSPGANTGELFF. The rearrangement links TRBV7-3 to TRBJ2-2, with a possible D match to TRBD2 (6 bases). From germline, CDR1 is SGHTA and CDR2 FQGTGA. There are 16 residues in the CDR3. V lost 1 base to trimming and J lost 0 bases, with 9 bases between them.

The chain carries TRBV7-2 and TRBJ2-1; D not certain. The CDR3 runs to 14 residues. From germline, CDR1 is SGHTA and CDR2 FQGNSA. V shed 1 base and J shed 9 bases, with 13 bases lying between them. As DNA, the CDR3 is TGTGCCAGCAGCTTAGGACCTATTACAACTGAGCAGTTCTTC. It specifies CASSLGPITTEQFF. Based on the CDR3 plus reference TRBV7-2 and TRBJ2-1, the full variable domain is GAGVSQSPSNKVTEKGKDVELRCDPISGHTALYWYRQSLGQGLEFLIYFQGNSAPDKSGLPSDRFSAERTGGSVSTLTIQRTQQEDSAVYLCASSLGPITTEQFFGPGTRLTVL.